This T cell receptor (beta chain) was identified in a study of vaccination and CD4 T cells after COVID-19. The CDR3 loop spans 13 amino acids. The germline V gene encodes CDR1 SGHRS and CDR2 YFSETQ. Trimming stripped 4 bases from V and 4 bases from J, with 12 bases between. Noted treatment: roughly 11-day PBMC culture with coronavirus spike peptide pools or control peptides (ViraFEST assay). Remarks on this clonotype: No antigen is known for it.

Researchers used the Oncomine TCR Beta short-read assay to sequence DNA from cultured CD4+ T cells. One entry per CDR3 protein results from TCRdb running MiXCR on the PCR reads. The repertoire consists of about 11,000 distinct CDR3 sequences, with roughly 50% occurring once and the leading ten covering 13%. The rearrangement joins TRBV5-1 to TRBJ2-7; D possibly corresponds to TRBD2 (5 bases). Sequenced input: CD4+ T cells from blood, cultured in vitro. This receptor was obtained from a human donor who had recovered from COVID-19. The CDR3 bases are TGCGCCAGCAGCCAAGTAGGGAGTTACGAGCAGTACTTC. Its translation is CASSQVGSYEQYF. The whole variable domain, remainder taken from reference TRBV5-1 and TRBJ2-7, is KAGVTQTPRYLIKTRGQQVTLSCSPISGHRSVSWYQQTPGQGLQFLFEYFSETQRNKGNFPGRFSGRQFSNSRSEMNVSTLELGDSALYLCASSQVGSYEQYFGPGTRLTVT.